This TCR beta chain was retrieved from a study of post-analysis software for immune sequencing data. Whole-study results and caveats: Among a few TRBV segments more frequent in patients than controls were TRBV5-6, TRBV5-1 and TRBV20-1. Strong co-clustering by F measure was evident for samples that had been prepared in the same batch.

TCR beta cDNA libraries included unique molecular identifiers. The T cell input of roughly 1 to 11 million gave about half a million cDNA molecules. One entry per CDR3 protein results from TCRdb running MiXCR on the PCR reads. The sample carries fewer than 900,000 distinct CDR3 sequences, under 60% recorded once. Remarks on this clonotype: As yet, its antigen is unknown.

In germline, CDR1 is DFQATT, CDR2 SNEGSKA (reference sequence). The CDR3 is made up of 12 amino acids. Deletions cut 6 bases from V and 2 bases from J, with 11 bases between. This clonotype originated in a girl between 10 and 17 years old with multiple sclerosis. The material sequenced was blood. The gene calls are TRBV20-1 and TRBJ2-7, with a tentative D call TRBD2 (5 bases). CDR3 amino acids: CSASREAYEQYF. The DNA of the CDR3 is TGCAGTGCCTCCCGGGAAGCCTACGAGCAGTACTTC.